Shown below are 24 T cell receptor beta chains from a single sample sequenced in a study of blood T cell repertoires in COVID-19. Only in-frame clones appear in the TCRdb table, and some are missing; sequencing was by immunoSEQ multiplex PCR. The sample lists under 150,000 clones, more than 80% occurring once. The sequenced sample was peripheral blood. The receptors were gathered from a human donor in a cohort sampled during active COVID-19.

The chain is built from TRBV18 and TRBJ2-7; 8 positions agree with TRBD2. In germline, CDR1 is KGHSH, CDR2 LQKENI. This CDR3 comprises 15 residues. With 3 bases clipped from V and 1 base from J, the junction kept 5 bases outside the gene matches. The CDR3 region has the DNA TGTGCCAGCTCACCCCCCCTAGCGGGTTCCTACGAGCAGTACTTC. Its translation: CASSPPLAGSYEQYF.

The CDR3 DNA is TGTGCCAGCATCCCCGGGGGTGGCAATCAGCCCCAGCATTTT. The encoded protein is CASIPGGGNQPQHF. This chain connects TRBV28 to TRBJ1-5, with D possibly matching TRBD1 (5 bases). Germline CDR1 MDHEN, CDR2 SYDVKM. The V and J ends lost 7 bases and 2 bases respectively, with 12 bases between them. The CDR3 is made up of 14 amino acids.

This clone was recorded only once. The CDR3 here is CASSKGQAVALGELFF. The CDR3, as DNA: TGTGCCAGCAGTAAGGGACAAGCAGTAGCTCTAGGGGAGCTGTTTTTT. This rearrangement joins TRBV27 to TRBJ2-2, with a possible D match to TRBD1 (6 bases). CDR1 and CDR2 (germline): MNHEY, SMNVEV (reference sequence). The CDR3 extends over 16 amino acids. Trimming pared 5 bases from V and 8 bases from J, leaving 21 bases between.

CDR3 loop: CASSYPRVGNTIYF. Here the CDR3 DNA reads TGTGCCAGCAGTTACCCGCGAGTTGGAAACACCATATATTTT. V usage is TRBV6-6 and J usage is TRBJ1-3; D gene ambiguous. This CDR3 has 14 residues. Germline-derived CDR1 and CDR2 are MNHNY and SVGAGI (reference sequence). Trimming took off 2 bases at V and 3 bases at J, with 8 bases between the two ends.

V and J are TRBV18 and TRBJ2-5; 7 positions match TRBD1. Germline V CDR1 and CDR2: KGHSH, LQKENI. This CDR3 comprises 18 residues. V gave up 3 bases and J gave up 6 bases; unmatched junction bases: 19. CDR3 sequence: CASSPPGEGGFDQQTQYF. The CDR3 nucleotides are TGTGCCAGCTCACCCCCAGGGGAAGGGGGCTTTGATCAACAGACCCAGTACTTC.

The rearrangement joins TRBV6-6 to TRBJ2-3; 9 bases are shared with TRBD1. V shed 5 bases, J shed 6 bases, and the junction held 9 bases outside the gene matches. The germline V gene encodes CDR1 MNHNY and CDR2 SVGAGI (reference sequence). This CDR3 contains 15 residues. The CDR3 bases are TGTGCCAGCAGTCAAATGGGACAGGGTGTGGATACGCAGTATTTT. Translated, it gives CASSQMGQGVDTQYF.

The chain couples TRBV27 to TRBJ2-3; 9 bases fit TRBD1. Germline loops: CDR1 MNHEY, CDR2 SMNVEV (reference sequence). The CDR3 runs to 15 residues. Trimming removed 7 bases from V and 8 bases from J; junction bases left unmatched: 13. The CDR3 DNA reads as TGTGCCAGCACTACGTCCGGGACAGGGCATTTTACGCAGTATTTT. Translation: CASTTSGTGHFTQYF.

CDR3 nucleotides: TGTGCCAGCAGTACTAGCGGGGCTGACGAGCAGTACTTC. It encodes CASSTSGADEQYF. The chain combines TRBV2 with TRBJ2-7; TRBD2 matches at 10 bases. This CDR3 region has 13 residues. Germline assignment: CDR1 SNHLY and CDR2 FYNNEI. V lost 5 bases to trimming and J lost 5 bases; unmatched junction nucleotides: 3.

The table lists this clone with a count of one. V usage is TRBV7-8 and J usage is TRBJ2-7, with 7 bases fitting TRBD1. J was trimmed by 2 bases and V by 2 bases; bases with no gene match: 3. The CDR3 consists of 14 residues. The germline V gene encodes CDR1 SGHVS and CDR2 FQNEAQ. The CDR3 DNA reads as TGTGCCAGCAGCTTATCGGGACAGCCCTACGAGCAGTACTTC. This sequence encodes CASSLSGQPYEQYF.

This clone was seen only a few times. DNA of the CDR3: TGTGCCAGCAGCCGAGAAACAGGGATCACCTCCTACGAGCAGTACTTC. Translation gives CASSRETGITSYEQYF. V and J are TRBV3-1 (or the pseudogene TRBV3-2) and TRBJ2-7; tentatively, D is TRBD1 (6 bases). CDR1 is LGHDT, CDR2 YNNKEL, per germline (reference sequence). CDR3 length: 16 amino acids. Trimming took 4 bases from V and 0 from J, leaving 16 bases between them.

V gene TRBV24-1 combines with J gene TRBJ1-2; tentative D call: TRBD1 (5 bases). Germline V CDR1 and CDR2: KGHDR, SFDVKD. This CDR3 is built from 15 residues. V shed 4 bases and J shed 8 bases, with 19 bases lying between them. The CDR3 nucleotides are TGTGCCACCAGTGACCCGACAGACCCTCCTTTGGGCTACACCTTC. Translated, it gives CATSDPTDPPLGYTF.

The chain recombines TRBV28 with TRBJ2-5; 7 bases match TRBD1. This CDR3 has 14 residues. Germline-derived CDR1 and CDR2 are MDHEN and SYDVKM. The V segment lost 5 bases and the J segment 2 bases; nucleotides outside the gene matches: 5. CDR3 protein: CASSPTGVQETQYF. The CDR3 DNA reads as TGTGCCAGCAGTCCAACAGGGGTGCAAGAGACCCAGTACTTC.

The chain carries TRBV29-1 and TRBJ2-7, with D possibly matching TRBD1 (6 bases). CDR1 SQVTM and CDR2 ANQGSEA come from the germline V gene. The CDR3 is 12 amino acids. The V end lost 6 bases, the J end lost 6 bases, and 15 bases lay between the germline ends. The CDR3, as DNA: TGCAGCGTCGCAACAGGGATCGGCGAGCAGTACTTC. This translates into CSVATGIGEQYF.

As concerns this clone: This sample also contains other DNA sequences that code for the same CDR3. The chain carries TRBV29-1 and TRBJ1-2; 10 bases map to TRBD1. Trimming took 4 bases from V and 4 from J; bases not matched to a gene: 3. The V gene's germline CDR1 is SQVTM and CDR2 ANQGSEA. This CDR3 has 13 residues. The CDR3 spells CSVGGQGGYGYTF. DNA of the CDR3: TGCAGCGTTGGAGGACAGGGGGGCTATGGCTACACCTTC.

CDR3 DNA sequence: TGCAGCGTTGTTGGAGGGGTTAGCTATGGCTACACCTTC. Translated, it gives CSVVGGVSYGYTF. The chain is built from TRBV29-1 and TRBJ1-2; the D gene is possibly TRBD1 (5 bases). Between the trimmed V and J ends, which lost 4 bases and 4 bases, there was a span of 13 bases. The CDR3 runs 13 residues. The germline V gene has CDR1 SQVTM and CDR2 ANQGSEA. The full variable domain, its missing parts supplied by reference TRBV29-1 and TRBJ1-2, is SAVISQKPSRDICQRGTSLTIQCQVDSQVTMMFWYRQQPGQSLTLIATANQGSEATYESGFVIDKFPISRPNLTFSTLTVSNMSPEDSSIYLCSVVGGVSYGYTFGSGTRLTVV.

As DNA, the CDR3 is TGTGCCAGCAGTGAAGCTTTAGGGGGCACTGAAGCTTTCTTT. Encoded protein: CASSEALGGTEAFF. The chain couples TRBV2 to TRBJ1-1; tentative D call: TRBD1 (6 bases). CDR3 length: 14 residues. V was clipped by 0 bases and J by 4 bases, with 9 bases between them. CDR1 and CDR2 from the germline V gene are SNHLY and FYNNEI.

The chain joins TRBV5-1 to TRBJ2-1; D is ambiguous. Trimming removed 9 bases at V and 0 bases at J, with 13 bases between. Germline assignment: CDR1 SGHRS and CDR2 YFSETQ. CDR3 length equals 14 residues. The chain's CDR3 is CATRLIPSYNEQFF. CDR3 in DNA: TGCGCCACTCGTTTAATCCCCTCCTACAATGAGCAGTTCTTC.

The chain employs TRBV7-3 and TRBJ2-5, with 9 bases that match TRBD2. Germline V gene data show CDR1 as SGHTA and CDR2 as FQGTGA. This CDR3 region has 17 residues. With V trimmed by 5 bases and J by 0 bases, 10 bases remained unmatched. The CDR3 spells CASSRSPTSGNQETQYF. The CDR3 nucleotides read TGTGCCAGCAGCCGGAGCCCGACTAGCGGTAACCAAGAGACCCAGTACTTC.

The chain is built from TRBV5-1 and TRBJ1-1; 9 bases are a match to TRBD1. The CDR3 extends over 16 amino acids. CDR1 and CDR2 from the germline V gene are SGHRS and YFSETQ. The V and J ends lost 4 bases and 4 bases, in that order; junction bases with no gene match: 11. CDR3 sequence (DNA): TGCGCCAGCAGCACGGGAGGACAGGGGAGGATCACTGAAGCTTTCTTT. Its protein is CASSTGGQGRITEAFF.

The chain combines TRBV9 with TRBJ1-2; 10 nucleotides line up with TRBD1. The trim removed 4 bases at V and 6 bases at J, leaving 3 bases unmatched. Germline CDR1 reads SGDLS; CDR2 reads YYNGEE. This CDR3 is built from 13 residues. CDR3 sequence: CASSKGTGDGYTF. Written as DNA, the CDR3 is TGTGCCAGCAGCAAAGGGACAGGGGATGGCTACACCTTC.

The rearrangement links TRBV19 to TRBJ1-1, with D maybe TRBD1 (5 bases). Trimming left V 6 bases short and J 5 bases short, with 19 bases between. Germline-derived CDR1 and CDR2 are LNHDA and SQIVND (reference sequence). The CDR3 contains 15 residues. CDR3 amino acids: CASSLSLDTLTEAFF. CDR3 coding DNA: TGTGCCAGTAGCCTTTCCCTGGACACTCTGACTGAAGCTTTCTTT.

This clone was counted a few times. The CDR3 is CASRSDRGRAFF. CDR3 nucleotide sequence: TGTGCCAGCAGGTCCGACAGGGGCCGGGCTTTCTTT. The genes are TRBV6-5 and TRBJ1-1; 8 bases are shared with TRBD1. With V trimmed by 6 bases and J by 11 bases, 8 bases remained unmatched. Germline loops: CDR1 MNHEY, CDR2 SVGAGI. CDR3 size: 12 residues.

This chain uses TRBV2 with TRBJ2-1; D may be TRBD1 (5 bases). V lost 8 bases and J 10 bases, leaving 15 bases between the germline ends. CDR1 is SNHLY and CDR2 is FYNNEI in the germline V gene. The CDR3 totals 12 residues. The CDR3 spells CASGIGPGEQFF. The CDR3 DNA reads TGTGCCAGCGGGATAGGCCCAGGGGAGCAGTTCTTC.

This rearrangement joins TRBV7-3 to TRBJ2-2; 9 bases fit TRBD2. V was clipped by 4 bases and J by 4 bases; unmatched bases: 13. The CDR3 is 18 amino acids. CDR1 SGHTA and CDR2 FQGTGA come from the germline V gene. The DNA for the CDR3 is TGTGCCAGCAGCTCCCCCGGCGCGGGGGGGCCAGGCACCGGGGAGCTGTTTTTT. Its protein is CASSSPGAGGPGTGELFF.